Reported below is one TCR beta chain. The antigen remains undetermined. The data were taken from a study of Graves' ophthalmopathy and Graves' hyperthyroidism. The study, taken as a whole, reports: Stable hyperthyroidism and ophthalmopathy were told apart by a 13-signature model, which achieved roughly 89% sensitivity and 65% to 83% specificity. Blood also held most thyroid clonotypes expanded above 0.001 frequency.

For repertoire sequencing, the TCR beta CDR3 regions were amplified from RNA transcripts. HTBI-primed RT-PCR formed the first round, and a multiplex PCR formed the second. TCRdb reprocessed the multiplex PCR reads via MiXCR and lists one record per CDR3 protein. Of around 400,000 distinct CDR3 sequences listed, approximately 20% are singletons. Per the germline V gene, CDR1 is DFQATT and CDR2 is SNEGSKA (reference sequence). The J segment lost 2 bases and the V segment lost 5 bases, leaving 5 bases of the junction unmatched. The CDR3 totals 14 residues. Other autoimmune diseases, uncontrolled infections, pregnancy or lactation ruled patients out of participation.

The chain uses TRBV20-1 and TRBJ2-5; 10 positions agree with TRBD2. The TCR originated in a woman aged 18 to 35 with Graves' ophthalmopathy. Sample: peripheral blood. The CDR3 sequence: CSAWRTSGQETQYF. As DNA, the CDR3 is TGCAGTGCTTGGCGGACTAGCGGACAAGAGACCCAGTACTTC.